Detailed here is one T cell receptor (beta chain). Sample time point: peripheral blood 6 weeks after treatment start. This specimen comes from a study of PD-L1 blockade in urothelial cancer. Looking at the study overall: Timepoints chosen for blood analysis were 3 weeks (second dose) and 6 weeks after treatment start.

From germline, CDR1 is SGHRS and CDR2 YFSETQ. There are 15 residues in the CDR3. Trimming cost V 0 bases and J 0 bases, with 6 bases left between them. The assay was immunoSEQ multiplex PCR, and TCRdb's table has in-frame clones only and misses some. The sample has around 50,000 clones, about 88% seen once. The clonotype comes from a man in his sixties with urothelial cancer. V gene TRBV5-1 combines with J gene TRBJ1-4; no definite D call. Sequenced material: PBMCs, taken around atezolizumab (anti-PD-L1) treatment. The CDR3 protein is CASSLGEATNEKLFF. The CDR3, as DNA: TGCGCCAGCAGCTTGGGAGAGGCAACTAATGAAAAACTGTTTTTT.